This T cell receptor (beta chain) was obtained from a study of OX40 agonist ivuxolimab in advanced cancers. Data came from immunoSEQ multiplex PCR; TCRdb stores just in-frame clones and leaves some out. The sample contains 80,000 or so clones, 90% to 95% of which appear only once. This CDR3 has 14 amino acids. Germline V lookup: CDR1 MDHEN, CDR2 SYDVKM. Between the trimmed V and J ends, which lost 5 bases and 0 bases, there was a span of 8 bases. This receptor was taken from an adult with an advanced solid tumor such as melanoma, head and neck, liver or kidney cancer. Sequencing used CD4+ or CD8+ T cells sorted from blood, obtained in a trial of the OX40 agonist ivuxolimab. This chain links TRBV28 with TRBJ1-3; D gene unclear. Here the CDR3 reads CASSRPVSGNTIYF. Written as DNA, the CDR3 is TGTGCCAGCAGTCGGCCCGTCTCTGGAAACACCATATATTTT.